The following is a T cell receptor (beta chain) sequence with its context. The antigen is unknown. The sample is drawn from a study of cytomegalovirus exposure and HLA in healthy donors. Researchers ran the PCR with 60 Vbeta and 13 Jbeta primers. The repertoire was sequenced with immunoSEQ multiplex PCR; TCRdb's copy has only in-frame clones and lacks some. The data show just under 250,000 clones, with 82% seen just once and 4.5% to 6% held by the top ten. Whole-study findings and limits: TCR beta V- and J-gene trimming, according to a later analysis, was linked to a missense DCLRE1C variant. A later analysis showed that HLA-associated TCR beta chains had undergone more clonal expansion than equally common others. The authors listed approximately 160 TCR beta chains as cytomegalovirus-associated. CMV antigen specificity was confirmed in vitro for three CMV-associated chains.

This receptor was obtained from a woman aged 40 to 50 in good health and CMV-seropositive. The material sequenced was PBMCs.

The CDR3 sequence: CASSIGTTIYF. The CDR3 DNA reads TGTGCCAGTAGTATAGGCACTACAATTTACTTC. J is TRBJ2-7 and V is TRBV19, with unresolved D. CDR1 and CDR2 from the germline V gene are LNHDA and SQIVND (reference sequence). The V gene lost 1 base and the J gene lost 13 bases, with 11 bases spanning the gap. This CDR3 contains 11 residues.